Each of the 31 T cell receptor beta chains below was sequenced from the same sample in a study of T cell repertoires in cytomegalovirus infection. TCRdb reprocessed the reads via MiXCR and lists one record per CDR3 protein. The data contain more than 250,000 distinct CDR3 sequences, approximately 25% of them singletons. Antigen specificity for these receptors is unknown. The sequences come from cultured PBMCs, collected from culture after CMV antigen stimulation. These receptors all come from a human donor in good health (CMV status not recorded). Some clones in this sample may be carry-over from other donors' samples.

This clonotype was found a few times. The chain recombines TRBV28 with TRBJ1-2; unclear D gene. Between the trimmed V and J ends, which lost 2 bases and 7 bases, there was a span of 11 bases. This CDR3 comprises 13 residues. Germline CDR1 reads MDHEN; CDR2 reads SYDVKM. CDR3 in DNA: TGTGCCAGCAGTTTAGGAGGGATGGGTGGCTACACCTTC. This gives the protein CASSLGGMGGYTF.

As for this clonotype: This may stem from a read error, because a much larger clone lies one nucleotide away. The V call is TRBV7-2, the J call TRBJ2-3; D is unresolved. In germline, CDR1 is SGHTA, CDR2 FQGNSA. This CDR3 has 12 residues. The CDR3 spells CATSAYPDTQYF. In DNA form, the CDR3 reads TGTGCCACCAGCGCCTATCCAGATACGCAGTATTTT.

This sequence joins TRBV4-1 and TRBJ1-2, with TRBD1 matching over 7 bases. The CDR3 extends over 18 amino acids. J gave up 5 bases and V 0 bases, and 15 bases lay outside the gene matches. CDR1 is MGHRA and CDR2 is YSYEKL in the germline V gene. CDR3 bases: TGCGCCAGCAGCCAAGAAAGGGCTCCTTCGGACAGGTATTATGGCTACACCTTC. It encodes CASSQERAPSDRYYGYTF.

This clonotype was observed many times. The V gene is TRBV7-2, the J gene TRBJ2-1, with 10 nucleotides matching TRBD2. This CDR3 has 18 residues. V was pared by 4 bases and J by 2 bases, with 11 bases of the junction left unmatched. Germline lookup yields CDR1 SGHTA and CDR2 FQGNSA. The CDR3 DNA is TGTGCCAGCAGCTCCCAGAGAGGACTAGCGGTAACCTACAATGAGCAGTTCTTC. Translating it yields CASSSQRGLAVTYNEQFF.

This clonotype was found many times. The J gene is TRBJ2-7, the V gene TRBV7-2; the match to TRBD2 covers 10 bases. J was trimmed by 0 bases and V by 6 bases; bases with no gene match: 8. The germline V gene encodes CDR1 SGHTA and CDR2 FQGNSA. This CDR3 is 16 amino acids long. CDR3 in DNA: TGTGCCAGCAGTCAACTAGCGGGACCCATCTCCTACGAGCAGTACTTC. Protein: CASSQLAGPISYEQYF.

This clonotype showed up many times. The chain couples TRBV14 to TRBJ2-1; D gene ambiguous. Germline lookup yields CDR1 SGHDN and CDR2 FVKESK. Trimming left V 4 bases short and J 8 bases short, with 12 bases between. This CDR3 region has 13 residues. The CDR3 protein is CASSPRSLDEQFF. CDR3 DNA sequence: TGTGCCAGCAGCCCCAGGAGCTTGGATGAGCAGTTCTTC.

In this sample, this clonotype turned up a few times. The chain is built from TRBV7-9 and TRBJ1-4; 8 bases agree with TRBD1. Trimming removed 5 bases from V and 3 bases from J; junction bases left unmatched: 8. Germline loops: CDR1 SEHNR, CDR2 FQNEAQ (reference sequence). CDR3 length equals 16 residues. CDR3 nucleotide sequence: TGTGCCAGCAGCCCTGGACAGGGACAGGCTAATGAAAAACTGTTTTTT. Translating gives CASSPGQGQANEKLFF.

This clonotype was picked up a small number of times. The chain couples TRBV24-1 to TRBJ2-1; TRBD2 agrees at 8 bases. Germline assignment: CDR1 KGHDR and CDR2 SFDVKD. The CDR3 totals 20 residues. The J segment lost 1 base and the V segment lost 2 bases, leaving 15 bases of the junction unmatched. The CDR3 protein is CATSDSMALAALGSYNEQFF. In nucleotides, the CDR3 is TGTGCCACCAGTGATTCAATGGCACTAGCGGCACTAGGGTCCTACAATGAGCAGTTCTTC.

This clonotype was found many times. This chain links TRBV7-3 with TRBJ1-6, with TRBD1 matching 9 bases. CDR3 length: 14 amino acids. The junction had 6 bases not matched to a gene; V was cut back by 5 bases and J by 10 bases. The V gene's germline CDR1 is SGHTA and CDR2 FQGTGA. In DNA, the CDR3 is TGTGCCAGCAGCGCCGGACAGGGGAGCTCACCCCTCCACTTT. Translated: CASSAGQGSSPLHF.

As DNA, the CDR3 is TGTGCCAGCAGCTCACAGGGGGCACAAGAGACCCAGTACTTC. As protein: CASSSQGAQETQYF. This chain joins TRBV7-2 and TRBJ2-5, with 9 bases aligning to TRBD1. Trimming took 4 bases from V and 2 from J; bases not matched to a gene: 2. The CDR3 has 14 amino acids. CDR1 is SGHTA and CDR2 is FQGNSA in the germline V gene.

This clonotype was counted at least ten times. The chain couples TRBV18 to TRBJ1-3; D is ambiguous. The ends were cut back, 3 bases at V and 2 bases at J, with 8 bases in the middle. In germline, CDR1 is KGHSH, CDR2 LQKENI. The CDR3 contains 14 residues. The CDR3 sequence: CASSPGSTGNTIYF. For the CDR3, the DNA is TGTGCCAGCTCACCCGGCAGCACTGGAAACACCATATATTTT.

This clonotype was seen ten or more times. The V gene is TRBV7-3, the J gene TRBJ2-1; the D gene is possibly TRBD2 (7 bases). V lost 5 bases, J lost 7 bases, and 18 bases lay in between. CDR3 length equals 15 residues. Per germline, CDR1 SGHTA and CDR2 FQGTGA. CDR3 loop: CASSPRGALGNEQFF. The CDR3 region has the DNA TGTGCCAGCAGCCCTCGGGGGGCCCTGGGAAATGAGCAGTTCTTC.

In its sample, this clonotype was seen a few times. The CDR3 DNA reads as TGTGCCAGCAGTTTAGAGGGTTTTGGGGCCAACGTCCTGACTTTC. Its translation: CASSLEGFGANVLTF. This rearrangement joins TRBV27 to TRBJ2-6, with D possibly matching TRBD2 (5 bases). The CDR3 sequence is 15 residues long. Trimming left V 2 bases short and J 3 bases short, with 8 bases between. Germline V gene data show CDR1 as MNHEY and CDR2 as SMNVEV (reference sequence).

Many counts were recorded for this clonotype. The J gene is TRBJ1-1, the V gene TRBV7-2; the D is unclear. This CDR3 has 16 residues. Germline V gives CDR1 SGHTA, CDR2 FQGNSA. V was shortened by 1 base and J by 6 bases, with 18 bases between the two germline ends. CDR3 loop: CASSLGSSPLVAEAFF. CDR3 DNA: TGTGCCAGCAGCTTAGGGAGTTCCCCCCTGGTTGCTGAAGCTTTCTTT.

This chain uses TRBV23-1 with TRBJ2-1; D may correspond to TRBD1 or TRBD2 (5 bases each). TRBV23-1 is identified as an open reading frame with a role that is uncertain. There are 17 residues in the CDR3. V lost 0 bases and J lost 8, with 20 bases in between. The CDR3 DNA reads TGCGCCAGCAGTCAATCGGGGCTTGACGGGAATCTCGATGAGCAGTTCTTC. Residues: CASSQSGLDGNLDEQFF.

This clonotype was observed many times. This chain joins TRBV7-2 and TRBJ1-1, with D unclear. The CDR3 has 12 amino acids. V was clipped by 5 bases and J by 6 bases, with 10 bases between them. Per germline, CDR1 SGHTA and CDR2 FQGNSA. The CDR3 DNA is TGTGCCAGCAGCACCTACAGAGCTGAAGCTTTCTTT. Protein: CASSTYRAEAFF.

The V and J genes are TRBV28 and TRBJ1-1, with D unresolved. Germline CDR1 and CDR2: MDHEN and SYDVKM. V gave up 8 bases and J gave up 6 bases, with 10 bases separating them. The CDR3 totals 11 residues. CDR3 nucleotide sequence: TGTGCCAGCGAAGTAGGCGCTGAAGCTTTCTTT. Translated: CASEVGAEAFF.

This chain uses TRBV19 with TRBJ1-1; TRBD1 agrees at 8 bases. This CDR3 comprises 14 residues. V lost 6 bases to trimming and J lost 11 bases; unmatched junction nucleotides: 14. Germline CDR1 reads LNHDA; CDR2 reads SQIVND (reference sequence). The CDR3 loop is CASRPPGQGAGAFF. As DNA, the CDR3 is TGTGCCAGTAGACCCCCTGGGCAGGGGGCTGGGGCTTTCTTT.

This clonotype was found a few times. V gene TRBV12-3 or TRBV12-4 combines with J gene TRBJ2-2; possible D gene TRBD2, 5 bases. CDR3 length: 14 amino acids. V was cut by 6 bases and J by 5 bases, with 13 bases left in between. CDR3 residues: CASSPPAGTGELFF. Here the CDR3 DNA reads TGTGCCAGCAGCCCTCCCGCGGGTACCGGGGAGCTGTTTTTT.

The sample holds many counts of this clonotype. This chain links TRBV12-3 or TRBV12-4 with TRBJ2-5; TRBD1 agrees at 8 bases. V lost 3 bases and J lost 1; bases outside the gene matches: 4. The CDR3 sequence is 15 residues long. CDR3 coding DNA: TGTGCCAGCAGTTTCCGACAGGGGACCCAAGAGACCCAGTACTTC. Residues: CASSFRQGTQETQYF.

This clonotype was detected many times. The chain combines TRBV7-2 with TRBJ2-1; perhaps TRBD2 as D (6 bases). The V and J ends lost 7 bases and 6 bases respectively, with 19 bases between them. This CDR3 has 15 amino acids. The germline CDR1 and CDR2 sequences are SGHTA and FQGNSA. The chain's CDR3 is CASITRGGFGNEQFF. The DNA of the CDR3 is TGTGCCAGCATCACTAGAGGAGGGTTCGGCAATGAGCAGTTCTTC.

This clonotype has just a few counts. V usage is TRBV24-1 and J usage is TRBJ2-1, with 7 bases matching TRBD1. CDR1 and CDR2 from the germline V gene are KGHDR and SFDVKD. This CDR3 region has 14 residues. The J segment lost 13 bases and the V segment lost 3 bases, leaving 11 bases of the junction unmatched. CDR3 protein: CATSDPSTGRGQFF. The CDR3 region has the DNA TGTGCCACCAGTGATCCATCGACAGGGCGAGGACAGTTCTTC.

The chain links TRBV4-1 to TRBJ2-5; 13 bases are shared with TRBD2. Losses at the gene ends were 2 bases for V and 10 bases for J; bases not matched to a gene: 10. The germline V gene encodes CDR1 MGHRA and CDR2 YSYEKL. The CDR3 is 16 amino acids. In DNA form, the CDR3 reads TGCGCCAGCAGCCAAACGGGACTAGCGGGACCCGAGGACCAGTACTTC. It encodes CASSQTGLAGPEDQYF.

The V gene is TRBV5-6, the J gene TRBJ2-2, with 9 positions matching TRBD2. The CDR3 length is 16 residues. V lost 3 bases to trimming and J lost 2 bases; unmatched junction nucleotides: 5. CDR1 and CDR2 (germline): SGHDT, YYEEEE. CDR3 protein: CASSWGTSRNTGELFF. CDR3 DNA: TGTGCCAGCAGCTGGGGGACTAGCCGCAACACCGGGGAGCTGTTTTTT.

There are a few counts of this clonotype. The rearrangement links TRBV5-6 to TRBJ2-7, with 7 bases identical to TRBD1. CDR1 is SGHDT, CDR2 YYEEEE, per germline. After removal of 5 bases from V and 2 bases from J, the junction contained 10 bases not matched to a gene. The CDR3 is made up of 15 amino acids. CDR3 loop: CASSPTGTITYEQYF. The CDR3, as DNA: TGTGCCAGCAGTCCGACAGGGACCATTACCTACGAGCAGTACTTC.

There are a few counts of this clonotype. The rearrangement joins TRBV18 to TRBJ2-3, with 7 positions matching TRBD2. There are 17 residues in the CDR3. CDR1 and CDR2 (germline): KGHSH, LQKENI. The J segment lost 4 bases and the V segment lost 0 bases, leaving 10 bases of the junction unmatched. CDR3 DNA: TGTGCCAGCTCACCACCGCGGACTAGATTTGGGGCAGATACGCAGTATTTT. Amino acids: CASSPPRTRFGADTQYF. The whole variable domain, remainder taken from reference TRBV18 and TRBJ2-3, is NAGVMQNPRHLVRRRGQEARLRCSPMKGHSHVYWYRQLPEEGLKFMVYLQKENIIDESGMPKERFSAEFPKEGPSILRIQQVVRGDSAAYFCASSPPRTRFGADTQYFGPGTRLTVL.

This chain joins TRBV12-3 or TRBV12-4 and TRBJ2-2, with TRBD1 as a possible D gene (7 bases). This CDR3 contains 16 residues. Trimming left V 6 bases short and J 7 bases short, with 21 bases between. CDR3 nucleotide sequence: TGTGCCAGCAGCCCTTCTTCCAGGGGGGCAAACGGGGAGCTGTTTTTT. Translated: CASSPSSRGANGELFF.

At least ten counts were recorded for this clonotype. The chain links TRBV11-2 to TRBJ2-4; D unresolved. The CDR3 is made up of 15 amino acids. The ends were cut back, 4 bases at V and 2 bases at J, with 12 bases in the middle. The germline V gene encodes CDR1 SGHAT and CDR2 FQNNGV. This CDR3 is CASSSNRVTKNIQYF. CDR3 DNA sequence: TGTGCCAGCAGCTCAAATCGGGTGACCAAAAACATTCAGTACTTC.

This chain links TRBV10-3 with TRBJ2-3; the D is unclear. The germline CDR1 and CDR2 sequences are ENHRY and SYGVKD. The V and J ends lost 3 bases and 1 base respectively, with 8 bases between them. This CDR3 comprises 14 residues. For the CDR3, the DNA is TGTGCCATCAGTGATGGCGTTGGCACAGATACGCAGTATTTT. Its protein is CAISDGVGTDTQYF.

This clonotype was found a few times. This chain connects TRBV7-3 to TRBJ2-1; 11 bases are shared with TRBD2. V dropped 2 bases and J dropped 8; count of bases not matched to a gene: 8. CDR3 length equals 16 residues. Per the germline V gene, CDR1 is SGHTA and CDR2 is FQGTGA. CDR3 loop: CASSLELAGAVDEQFF. CDR3 nucleotides: TGTGCCAGCAGCTTAGAACTAGCGGGAGCGGTAGATGAGCAGTTCTTC.

This clonotype showed up just a few times. CDR3 coding DNA: TGTGCCAGCAGCTTGGGAGAGACTAGCGGGAGACCGAGTCACAATGAGCAGTTCTTC. Translated: CASSLGETSGRPSHNEQFF. The chain links TRBV5-8 to TRBJ2-1, with TRBD2 identical over 12 bases. J gave up 5 bases and V 0 bases, and 12 bases lay outside the gene matches. Looked up from germline, CDR1 is SGHTS and CDR2 is YDEGEE. The CDR3 covers 19 residues.